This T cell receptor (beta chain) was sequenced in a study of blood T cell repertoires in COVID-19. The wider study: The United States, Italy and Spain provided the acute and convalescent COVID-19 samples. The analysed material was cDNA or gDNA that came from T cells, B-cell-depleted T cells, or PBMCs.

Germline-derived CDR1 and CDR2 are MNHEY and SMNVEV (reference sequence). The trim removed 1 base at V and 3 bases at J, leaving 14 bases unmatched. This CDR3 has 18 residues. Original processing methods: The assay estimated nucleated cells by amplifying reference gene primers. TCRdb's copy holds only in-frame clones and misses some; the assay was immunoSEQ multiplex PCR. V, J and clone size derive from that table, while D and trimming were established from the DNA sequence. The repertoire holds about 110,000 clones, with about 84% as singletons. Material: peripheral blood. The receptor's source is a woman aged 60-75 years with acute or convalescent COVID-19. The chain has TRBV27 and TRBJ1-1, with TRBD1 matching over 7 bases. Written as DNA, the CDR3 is TGTGCCAGCAGTTTATGGGGGGACAGTCCAGGCTCGGACACTGAAGCTTTCTTT. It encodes CASSLWGDSPGSDTEAFF.